This TCR beta chain was retrieved from a study of blood T cell repertoires in COVID-19. Germline CDR1 and CDR2: KGHSH and LQKENI. The CDR3 consists of 17 residues. V gave up 1 base and J gave up 6 bases; unmatched junction bases: 10. Sequencing used immunoSEQ multiplex PCR; TCRdb keeps in-frame clones, though not all of them. The sample records 75,000 or so clones, roughly 90% being singletons. The sample holds a few counts of this clone. The sample taken for sequencing was peripheral blood. This receptor was taken from a man between 65 and 80 years old with acute or convalescent COVID-19. This chain links TRBV18 with TRBJ2-2; 8 bases line up with TRBD2. DNA for the CDR3: TGTGCCAGCTCACCACAAACCGGGACTAGTACTTCCGGGGAGCTGTTTTTT. This gives the protein CASSPQTGTSTSGELFF.